This T cell receptor (beta chain) was sequenced during a study of blood T cells in healthy people across ages. Regarding the study as a whole: Older age went with lower TCR beta diversity per million T cells, in a roughly linear way.

Sample-barcoded 5' priming and a J-beta primer mix drove a second PCR of roughly 6 to 12 cycles. TCRdb fed the 5' RACE reads into MiXCR, producing one record per CDR3 protein. The repertoire has 1.2 million to 1.5 million distinct CDR3 sequences, 42% of them found once; the top ten carry roughly 7.9%. Germline-derived CDR1 and CDR2 are SGHKS and YYEKEE (reference sequence). The CDR3 is made up of 14 amino acids. V shed 5 bases and J shed 4 bases, with 14 bases lying between them. The donors, aged roughly 6 to 90, were healthy Caucasians from Russia. Every donor gave 7.5 to 10 milliliters of peripheral blood. Details on this clonotype: The antigen is undetermined.

The genes are TRBV5-5 and TRBJ2-3; maybe TRBD2 (6 bases). Specimen: blood. This TCR came from a woman younger than 30 in good health. In DNA, the CDR3 is TGTGCCAGCAGGGGGGGAGGCCTGGCAGATACGCAGTATTTT. Translation: CASRGGGLADTQYF.